This record looks at one T cell receptor beta chain sequence and its context. Its antigen is unidentified. The time point was: week 47, end of study. All doses held 300 ug of mutant IDH1 20-mer peptide, with topical imiquimod. Vaccinations, eight in total, occurred in weeks 1, 3, 5, 7, 11, 15, 19, 23. New WHO grade 3 or 4 IDH1-mutant, ATRX-lost astrocytomas were present in all donors. This sample is drawn from a study of a mutant IDH1 vaccine in newly diagnosed glioma. Study-level information: First vaccine doses came 4-6 weeks after radiotherapy alone, or with temozolomide cycles. Previous treatment comprised radiotherapy, temozolomide, or both, mostly both.

The table came from immunoSEQ multiplex PCR; TCRdb's copy has only in-frame clones and leaves some out. The sample includes tens of thousands of clones, about 80% seen only once; the top ten take 18%. This TCR derives from a young man with glioma. Some clones in this sample may be carry-over from other donors' samples. Source: PBMCs, taken from a glioma patient whose treatment included an IDH1 peptide vaccine.

CDR3 DNA: TGCGCCAGCAGCCAAGTTAGCCGGGGGGGCCCATATACGCAGTATTTT. As protein: CASSQVSRGGPYTQYF. This chain connects TRBV4-3 to TRBJ2-3, with 8 bases aligning to TRBD2. The CDR3 length is 16 residues. Germline V gives CDR1 LGHNA, CDR2 YSLEER. Germline trimming cut 1 base from V and 7 bases from J; bases unmatched to any gene: 10.